This TCR beta chain was found in a study of shared clonotypes between healthy human individuals. Profiling relied on immunoSEQ multiplex PCR, and the TCRdb table lists in-frame clones only, not all of them. The sample carries millions of clones, around nine tenths recorded once. Trimming took 1 base from V and 6 from J; bases not matched to a gene: 15. This CDR3 comprises 18 residues. Germline CDR1 is SGHNT and CDR2 is YENEEA. This receptor was obtained from a man younger than 35 in good health. Sequenced sample: naive CD4+ T cells sorted from blood. The subset denotes: CD45RA+ positively selected. The chain joins TRBV11-3 to TRBJ2-1; 7 bases fit TRBD2. In DNA, the CDR3 is TGTGCCAGCAGCTTAGCTCCTAGCGGAGACTGGGGTGGCAATGAGCAGTTCTTC. Protein product: CASSLAPSGDWGGNEQFF.